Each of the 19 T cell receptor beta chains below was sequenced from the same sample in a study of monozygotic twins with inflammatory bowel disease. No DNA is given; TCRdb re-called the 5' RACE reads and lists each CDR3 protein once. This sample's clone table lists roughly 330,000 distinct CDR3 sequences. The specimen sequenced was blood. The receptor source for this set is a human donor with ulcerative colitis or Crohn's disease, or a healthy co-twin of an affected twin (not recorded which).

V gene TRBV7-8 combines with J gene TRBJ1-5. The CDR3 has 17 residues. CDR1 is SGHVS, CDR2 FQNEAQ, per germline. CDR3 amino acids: CASSLVGGPYSNQPQHF.

The CDR3 region is CASSFDSITIYEQYF. The chain recombines TRBV5-1 with TRBJ2-7; TCRdb lists TRBD1, though no DNA is available to test this call. CDR1 SGHRS and CDR2 YFSETQ come from the germline V gene. This CDR3 spans 15 amino acids.

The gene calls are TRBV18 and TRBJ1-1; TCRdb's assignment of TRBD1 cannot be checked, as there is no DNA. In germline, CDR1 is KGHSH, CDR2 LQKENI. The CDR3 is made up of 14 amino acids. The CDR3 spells CASSLETVGTEAFF.

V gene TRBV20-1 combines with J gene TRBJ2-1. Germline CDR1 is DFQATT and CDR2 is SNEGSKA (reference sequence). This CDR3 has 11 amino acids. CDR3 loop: CSARPNNEQFF.

This chain's CDR3 is CSAGNNRVSYEQYF. The V gene is TRBV20-1, the J gene TRBJ2-7; TCRdb indicates TRBD1, and absent DNA this call remains unverified. Germline V lookup: CDR1 DFQATT, CDR2 SNEGSKA (reference sequence). The CDR3 is made up of 14 amino acids.

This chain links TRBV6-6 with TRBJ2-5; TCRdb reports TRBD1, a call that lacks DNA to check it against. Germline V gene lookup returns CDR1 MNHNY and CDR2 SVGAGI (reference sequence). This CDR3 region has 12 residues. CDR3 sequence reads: CASSSPEQTQYF.

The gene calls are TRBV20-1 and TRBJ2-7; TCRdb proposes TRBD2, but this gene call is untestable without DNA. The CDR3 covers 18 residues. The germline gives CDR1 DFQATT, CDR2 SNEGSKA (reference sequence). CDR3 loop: CSAFRGLAATLSSYEQYF.

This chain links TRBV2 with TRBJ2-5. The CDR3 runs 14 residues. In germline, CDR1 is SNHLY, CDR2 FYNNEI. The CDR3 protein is CASSEAGLQETQYF.

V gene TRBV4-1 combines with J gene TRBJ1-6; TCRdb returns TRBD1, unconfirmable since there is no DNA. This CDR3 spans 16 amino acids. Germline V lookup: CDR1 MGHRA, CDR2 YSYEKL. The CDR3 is CASSQSPGIYDSPLHF.

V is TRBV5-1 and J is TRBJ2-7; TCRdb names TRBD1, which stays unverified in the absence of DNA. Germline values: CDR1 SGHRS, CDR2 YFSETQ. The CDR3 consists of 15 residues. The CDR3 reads CASSFGGGIPYEQYF. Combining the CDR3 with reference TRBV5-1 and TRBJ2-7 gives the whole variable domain KAGVTQTPRYLIKTRGQQVTLSCSPISGHRSVSWYQQTPGQGLQFLFEYFSETQRNKGNFPGRFSGRQFSNSRSEMNVSTLELGDSALYLCASSFGGGIPYEQYFGPGTRLTVT.

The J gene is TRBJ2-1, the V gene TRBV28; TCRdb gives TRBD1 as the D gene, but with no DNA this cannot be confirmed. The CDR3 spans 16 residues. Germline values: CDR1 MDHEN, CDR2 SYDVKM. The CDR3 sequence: CASRTMDRGRYNEQFF.

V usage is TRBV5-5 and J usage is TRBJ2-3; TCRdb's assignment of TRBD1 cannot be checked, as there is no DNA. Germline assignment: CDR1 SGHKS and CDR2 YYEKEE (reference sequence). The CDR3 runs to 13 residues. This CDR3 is CASSHTRDTPGYF. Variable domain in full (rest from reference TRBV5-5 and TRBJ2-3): DAGVTQSPTHLIKTRGQQVTLRCSPISGHKSVSWYQQVLGQGPQFIFQYYEKEERGRGNFPDRFSARQFPNYSSELNVNALLLGDSALYLCASSHTRDTPGYFGPGTRLTVL.

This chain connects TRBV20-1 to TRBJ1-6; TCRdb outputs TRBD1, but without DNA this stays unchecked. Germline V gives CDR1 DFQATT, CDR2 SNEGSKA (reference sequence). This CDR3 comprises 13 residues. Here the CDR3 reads CSASTDKGSPLHF.

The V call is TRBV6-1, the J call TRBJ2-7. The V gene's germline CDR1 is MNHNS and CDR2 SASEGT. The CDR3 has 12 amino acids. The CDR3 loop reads CASQFLTYEQYF.

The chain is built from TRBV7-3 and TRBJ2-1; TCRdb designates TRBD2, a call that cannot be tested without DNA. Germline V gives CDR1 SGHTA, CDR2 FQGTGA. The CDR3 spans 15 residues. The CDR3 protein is CASSPGLAGIYEQFF.

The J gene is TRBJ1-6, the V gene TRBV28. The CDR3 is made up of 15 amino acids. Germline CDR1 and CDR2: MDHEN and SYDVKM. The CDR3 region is CASSLRGSSNSPLHF.

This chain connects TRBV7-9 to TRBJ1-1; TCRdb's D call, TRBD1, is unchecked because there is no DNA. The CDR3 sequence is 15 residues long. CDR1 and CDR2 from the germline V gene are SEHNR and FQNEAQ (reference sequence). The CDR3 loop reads CASSQPGHGNTEAFF.

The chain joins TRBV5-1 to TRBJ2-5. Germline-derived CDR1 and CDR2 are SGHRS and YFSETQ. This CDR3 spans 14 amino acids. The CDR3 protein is CASSYQGYQETQYF.

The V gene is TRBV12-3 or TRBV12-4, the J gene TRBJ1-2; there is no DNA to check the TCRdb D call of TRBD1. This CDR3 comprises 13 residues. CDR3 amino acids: CASSPTGPYGYTF.